This entry features one TCR beta chain sequence. Its antigen remains unknown. The data stem from a study of cytomegalovirus exposure and HLA in healthy donors. Regarding the study as a whole: Later analysis indicated greater clonal expansion among HLA-associated TCR beta chains than among equally common other chains.

Between the trimmed V and J ends, which lost 6 bases and 0 bases, there was a span of 12 bases. The CDR3 loop spans 15 amino acids. CDR1 is SEHNR, CDR2 FQNEAQ, per germline (reference sequence). Both 60 Vbeta primers and 13 Jbeta primers went into the PCR. Produced via immunoSEQ multiplex PCR; TCRdb's table is partial and in-frame only. Of around 140,000 clones listed, about 78% are singletons. This chain joins TRBV7-9 and TRBJ2-1; possible D gene TRBD2, 5 bases. The sequenced sample consisted of PBMCs. This sequence was found in a man in his forties or fifties in good health and CMV-seropositive. The CDR3 loop is CASRPPAASYNEQFF. The CDR3 DNA sequence: TGTGCCAGCAGACCCCCAGCGGCCTCCTACAATGAGCAGTTCTTC.